The present T cell receptor beta chain was sequenced within a study of a mutant IDH1 vaccine in newly diagnosed glioma. Some clones are missing from TCRdb's copy, which holds only in-frame ones; the method was immunoSEQ multiplex PCR. Of approximately 56,000 clones listed, approximately 64% are singletons. The time point denotes: week 47, end of study. Alongside topical imiquimod, each dose of vaccine comprised 300 ug of mutant IDH1 20-mer peptide. Comment on this clone: Its antigen remains unknown.

V was shortened by 5 bases and J by 0 bases, with 14 bases between the two germline ends. CDR3 length: 16 amino acids. Germline V gives CDR1 SEHNR, CDR2 FQNEAQ (reference sequence). The sample consisted of peripheral blood mononuclear cells (PBMCs), taken from a glioma patient whose treatment included an IDH1 peptide vaccine. V is TRBV7-9 and J is TRBJ2-1, with D hard to call. The clonotype was recovered from a man aged 35 to 55 with glioma. Some clones in this sample may be carry-over from other donors' samples. The CDR3 DNA reads TGTGCCAGCAGCCCTCTCTGGAATAGCTCCTACAATGAGCAGTTCTTC. Protein sequence: CASSPLWNSSYNEQFF.